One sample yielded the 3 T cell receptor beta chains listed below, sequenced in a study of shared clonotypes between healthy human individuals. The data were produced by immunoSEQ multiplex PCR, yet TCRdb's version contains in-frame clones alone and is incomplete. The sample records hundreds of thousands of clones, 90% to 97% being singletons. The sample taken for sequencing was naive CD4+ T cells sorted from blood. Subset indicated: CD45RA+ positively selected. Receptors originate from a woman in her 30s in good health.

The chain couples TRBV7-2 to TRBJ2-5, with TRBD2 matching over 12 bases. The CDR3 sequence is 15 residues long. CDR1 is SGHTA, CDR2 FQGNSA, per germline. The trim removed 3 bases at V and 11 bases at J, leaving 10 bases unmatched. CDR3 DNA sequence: TGTGCCAGCAGCTTGGGCCTAGCGGGAGGGCCGGGACAGTACTTC. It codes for CASSLGLAGGPGQYF.

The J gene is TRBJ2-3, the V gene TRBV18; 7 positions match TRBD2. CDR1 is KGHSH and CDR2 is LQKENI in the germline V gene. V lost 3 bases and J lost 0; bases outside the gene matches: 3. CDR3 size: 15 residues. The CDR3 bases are TGTGCCAGCTCACCTAGCGGGTTTAGCACAGATACGCAGTATTTT. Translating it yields CASSPSGFSTDTQYF. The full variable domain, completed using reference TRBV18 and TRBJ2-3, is NAGVMQNPRHLVRRRGQEARLRCSPMKGHSHVYWYRQLPEEGLKFMVYLQKENIIDESGMPKERFSAEFPKEGPSILRIQQVVRGDSAAYFCASSPSGFSTDTQYFGPGTRLTVL.

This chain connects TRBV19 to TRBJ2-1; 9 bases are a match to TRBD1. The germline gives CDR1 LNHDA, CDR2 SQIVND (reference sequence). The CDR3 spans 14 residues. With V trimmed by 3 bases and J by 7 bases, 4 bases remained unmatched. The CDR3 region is CASSITGGRNEQFF. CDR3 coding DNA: TGTGCCAGTAGTATCACAGGGGGCAGGAATGAGCAGTTCTTC.